The rows below give T cell receptor beta chains drawn from one sample of a study of immune cell composition in non-small cell lung cancer. Libraries were prepared by immunoSEQ multiplex PCR; TCRdb keeps only in-frame clonotypes and omits some of them. Of about 14,000 clones listed, over 75% are singletons. Sequenced: lung tumor tissue. These receptors were taken from a human donor with non-small cell lung cancer. Both conserved end residues are part of each CDR3. D genes are given only for firm matches. The listing skips clone size in some rows; elsewhere it reads once, few, many or a size class.

v_gene	d_gene	j_gene	abundance	CDR3nt	CDR3aa
TRBV15	.	TRBJ2-2	few	TGTGCCACCAGCCCACGTTCCGCGAACACCGGGGAGCTGTTTTTT	CATSPRSANTGELFF
TRBV6-1	TRBD1	TRBJ1-2	.	TGTGCCAGCAGGGAACTACAGGGGGGCTATGGCTACACCTTC	CASRELQGGYGYTF
TRBV27	TRBD2	TRBJ2-1	.	TGTGCCAGCCACCCCCGACTAGCGCAGTTTACCTACAATGAGCAGTTCTTC	CASHPRLAQFTYNEQFF
TRBV5-1	.	TRBJ2-3	.	TGCGCCAGCAGCAACCAAATCGGGACTCGCACAGATACGCAGTATTTT	CASSNQIGTRTDTQYF
TRBV7-9	TRBD1	TRBJ1-4	.	TGTGCCAGCAGCGTCGGGACAGGACAGGAAAAACTGTTTTTT	CASSVGTGQEKLFF
TRBV7-9	TRBD2	TRBJ2-1	.	TGTGCCAGCAGCTTAATTTCGGGGGGACTAGAGCGGCCTGAGCAGTTCTTC	CASSLISGGLERPEQFF
TRBV19	.	TRBJ1-2	few	TGTGCCAGTAGTATGGCAGGCTATGGCTACACCTTC	CASSMAGYGYTF
TRBV10-3	.	TRBJ1-5	.	TGTGCCATCGGGGCAGGGGTGGATCAGCCCCAGCATTTT	CAIGAGVDQPQHF
TRBV12-5	.	TRBJ1-1	.	TGTGCTAGTGGTTATGGGGGGCTCACTGAAGCTTTCTTT	CASGYGGLTEAFF
TRBV7-3	TRBD2	TRBJ2-7	few	TGTGCCAGCAGCTTAGTATGGGGCGGGGGCTACGAGCAGTACTTC	CASSLVWGGGYEQYF
TRBV7-8	TRBD1	TRBJ2-1	.	TGTGCCAGCAGCTCCGACAGGGGTGAGCAGTTCTTC	CASSSDRGEQFF
TRBV7-3	.	TRBJ2-3	.	TGTGCCAGCAGCTACACAGGGACAGATACGCAGTATTTT	CASSYTGTDTQYF
TRBV7-2	.	TRBJ1-5	once	TGTGCCAGCACTGAGGTCTATAGCAATCAGCCCCAGCATTTT	CASTEVYSNQPQHF
TRBV7-2	TRBD2	TRBJ2-7	.	TGTGCCAGCAGCTTAGTAGCGGGGGGGACCTACGAGCAGTACTTC	CASSLVAGGTYEQYF
TRBV4-1	.	TRBJ1-5	few	TGCGCCAGCAGCCAAGTGGACAGATTAAGCTATCAGCCCCAGCATTTT	CASSQVDRLSYQPQHF
TRBV7-2	TRBD2	TRBJ2-2	few	TGTGCCAGCAGCTTAACCCCCAGCGGGAGAACCGGGGAGCTGTTTTTT	CASSLTPSGRTGELFF
TRBV6-1	.	TRBJ2-7	few	TGTGCCAGCAGCATCACCTACGAGCAGTACTTC	CASSITYEQYF
TRBV7-2	TRBD2	TRBJ2-5	.	TGTGCCAGCAGGTTGACGGGACTAGCGCCAGAGACCCAGTACTTC	CASRLTGLAPETQYF
TRBV19	.	TRBJ2-3	.	TGTGCCAGTAATAGTGGAAGAAGCACAGATACGCAGTATTTT	CASNSGRSTDTQYF
TRBV7-3	.	TRBJ2-5	few	TGTGCCAGCAGCCGGAGAGGACTAACCCAAGAGACCCAGTACTTC	CASSRRGLTQETQYF
TRBV27	TRBD1	TRBJ1-5	.	TGTGCCAGCAGTTTATCCGGGACAGGCAATCAGCCCCAGCATTTT	CASSLSGTGNQPQHF
TRBV7-9	.	TRBJ2-2	.	TGTGCCAGCAGCTGGGGTGGAGGGAGTACCCAGGCCGGGGAGCTGTTTTTT	CASSWGGGSTQAGELFF
TRBV11-3	TRBD2	TRBJ2-2	.	TGTGCCAGCAGCTTTAGGGCCCACGTACTAGCGGGAGTGTTCACCGGGGAGCTGTTTTTT	CASSFRAHVLAGVFTGELFF
TRBV14	.	TRBJ2-2	.	TGTGCCAGCAGCCAAGGCGGTTGGACCGGGGAGCTGTTTTTT	CASSQGGWTGELFF
TRBV6-7	TRBD2	TRBJ2-1	once	TGTGCCAGCAACCGTCCCGGGACTAGCGCCTACAATGAGCAGTTCTTC	CASNRPGTSAYNEQFF
TRBV5-1	.	TRBJ2-3	.	TGCGCCAGCAGCTTCCGGACAGAGAACACAGATACGCAGTATTTT	CASSFRTENTDTQYF
TRBV27	TRBD2	TRBJ2-3	.	TGTGCCAGCAGTTTACTTGGACTAGCGGGGTCTAGCACAGATACGCAGTATTTT	CASSLLGLAGSSTDTQYF
TRBV19	.	TRBJ2-7	.	TGTGCCAGTAGTAGACAGGACTACGAGCAGTACTTC	CASSRQDYEQYF
TRBV5-1	.	TRBJ2-2	.	TGCGCCAGCAGCTATCGGACTGACACCGGGGAGCTGTTTTTT	CASSYRTDTGELFF
TRBV15	.	TRBJ2-7	.	TGTGCCACCAGCAGAGTTGAAGGCTCCTACGAGCAGTACTTC	CATSRVEGSYEQYF
TRBV7-3	.	TRBJ2-5	.	TGTGCCAGCAGCATAGGAGGCGACAACCGGGCCCAGTACTTC	CASSIGGDNRAQYF
TRBV4-2	TRBD2	TRBJ2-1	few	TGTGCCAGCAGCCCTAGCGGTCGTGAGCAGTTCTTC	CASSPSGREQFF
TRBV28	.	TRBJ1-2	medium-sized	TGTGCCAGCAGTTTACCGGACAGATACTATGGCTACACCTTC	CASSLPDRYYGYTF
TRBV6-6	TRBD1	TRBJ1-1	.	TGTGCCAGCAGTTACTTCCGGACAGGGGGGAACACTGAAGCTTTCTTT	CASSYFRTGGNTEAFF
TRBV27	.	TRBJ2-7	.	TGTGCCTCCGCCGAGAGCGGGTTCGAGCAGTACTTC	CASAESGFEQYF
TRBV6-1	.	TRBJ2-1	once	TGTGCCAGCAGTGAACAACAGGGCACTATCAATGAGCAGTTCTTC	CASSEQQGTINEQFF
TRBV28	.	TRBJ2-1	.	TGTGCCAGCAGTTCTTCCCCCGACTCCCGGTTGTACAATGAGCAGTTCTTC	CASSSSPDSRLYNEQFF
TRBV11-3	.	TRBJ1-2	.	TGTGCCAGCAGCTCCCGGACAGACGGGGCTGGGACCTTC	CASSSRTDGAGTF
TRBV5-4	TRBD2	TRBJ2-4	.	TGTGCCAGCAGCTGGGTAGCGGGAGAAGGGGGAAACATTCAGTACTTC	CASSWVAGEGGNIQYF
TRBV21-1	.	TRBJ1-1	.	TGTGCCAGCAGCAAAAAAGTTCACAGGGAGAACACTGAAGCTTTCTTT	CASSKKVHRENTEAFF
TRBV11-3	TRBD2	TRBJ2-1	.	TGTGCCAGCAGCCCCGGCTGGGGGGGCAATGAGCAGTTCTTC	CASSPGWGGNEQFF
TRBV10-3	.	TRBJ1-5	.	TGTGCCATCAGTGAGGGGGGAGGGAATAGCAATCAGCCCCAGCATTTT	CAISEGGGNSNQPQHF
TRBV27	.	TRBJ1-1	.	TGTGCCAGCAGTTTGACAGTGAACACTGAAGCTTTCTTT	CASSLTVNTEAFF
TRBV30	.	TRBJ2-1	once	TGTGCCTGGGGTTTGGAGCCTTATTACAATGAGCAGTTCTTC	CAWGLEPYYNEQFF
TRBV6-1	TRBD1	TRBJ1-6	.	TGTGCCAGCAGCGCAGACAGGGCTCCCTCTTCACCCCTCCACTTT	CASSADRAPSSPLHF
TRBV7-2	.	TRBJ2-5	.	TGTGCCAGCAGCTTAGGTGGGACTTCCCAAGAGACCCAGTACTTC	CASSLGGTSQETQYF